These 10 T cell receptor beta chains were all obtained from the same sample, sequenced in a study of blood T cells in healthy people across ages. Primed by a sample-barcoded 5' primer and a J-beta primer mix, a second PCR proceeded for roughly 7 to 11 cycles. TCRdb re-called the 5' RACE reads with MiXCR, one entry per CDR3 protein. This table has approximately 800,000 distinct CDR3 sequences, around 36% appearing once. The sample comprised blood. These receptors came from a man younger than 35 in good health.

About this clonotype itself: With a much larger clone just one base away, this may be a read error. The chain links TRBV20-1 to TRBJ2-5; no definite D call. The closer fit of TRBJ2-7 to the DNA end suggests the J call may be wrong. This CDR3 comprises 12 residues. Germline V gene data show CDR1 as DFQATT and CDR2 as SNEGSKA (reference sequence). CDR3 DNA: TGCAGTGCTGACGTGGACCGAGTCGAGCAGTACTTC. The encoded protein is CSADVDRVEQYF.

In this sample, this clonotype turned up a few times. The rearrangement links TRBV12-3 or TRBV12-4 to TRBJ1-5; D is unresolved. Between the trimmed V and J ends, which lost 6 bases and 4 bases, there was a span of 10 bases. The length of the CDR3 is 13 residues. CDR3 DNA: TGTGCCAGCAGAGGGCTCCTTAATCAGCCCCAGCATTTT. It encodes CASRGLLNQPQHF.

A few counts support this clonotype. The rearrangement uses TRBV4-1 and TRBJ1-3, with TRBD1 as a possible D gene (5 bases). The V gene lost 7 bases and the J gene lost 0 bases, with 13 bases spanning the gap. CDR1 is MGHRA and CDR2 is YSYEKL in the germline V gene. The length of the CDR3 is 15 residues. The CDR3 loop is CASIDRLYSGNTIYF. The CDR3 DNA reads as TGCGCCAGCATCGACAGACTATACTCTGGAAACACCATATATTTT.

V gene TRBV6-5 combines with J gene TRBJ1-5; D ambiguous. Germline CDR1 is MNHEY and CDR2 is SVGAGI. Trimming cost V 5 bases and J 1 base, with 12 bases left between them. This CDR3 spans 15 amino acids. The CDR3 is CASSRGPLSNQPQHF. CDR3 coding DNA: TGTGCCAGCAGTCGTGGGCCCCTGAGCAATCAGCCCCAGCATTTT.

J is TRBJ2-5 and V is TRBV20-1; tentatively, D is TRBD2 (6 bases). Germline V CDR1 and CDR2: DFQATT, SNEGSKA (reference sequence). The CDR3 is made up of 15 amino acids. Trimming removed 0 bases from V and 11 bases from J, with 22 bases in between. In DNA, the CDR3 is TGCAGTGCTAGAGATGGGGGGACTTTGTGGAATGAGCAGTACTTC. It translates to CSARDGGTLWNEQYF.

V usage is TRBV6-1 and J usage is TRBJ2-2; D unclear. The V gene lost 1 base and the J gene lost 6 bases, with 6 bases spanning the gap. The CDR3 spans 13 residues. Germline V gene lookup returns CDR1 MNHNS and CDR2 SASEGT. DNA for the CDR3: TGTGCCAGCAGTGAAGTAGGAGCCGGGGAGCTGTTTTTT. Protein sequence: CASSEVGAGELFF.

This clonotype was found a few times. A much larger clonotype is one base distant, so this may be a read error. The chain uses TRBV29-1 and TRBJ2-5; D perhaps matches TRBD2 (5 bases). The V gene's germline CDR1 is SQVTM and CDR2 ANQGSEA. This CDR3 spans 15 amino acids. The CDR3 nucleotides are TGCAGCGCTGAAGAGGGCTCTTTAGTCGGAGAGACCCAGTACTTC. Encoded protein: CSAEEGSLVGETQYF.

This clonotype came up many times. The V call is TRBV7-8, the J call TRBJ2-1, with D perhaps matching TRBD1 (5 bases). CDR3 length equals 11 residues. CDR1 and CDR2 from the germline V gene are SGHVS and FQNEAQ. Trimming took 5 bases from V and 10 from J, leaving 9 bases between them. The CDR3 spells CASSRQIEQFF. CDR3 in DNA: TGTGCCAGCAGCCGACAGATCGAGCAGTTCTTC.

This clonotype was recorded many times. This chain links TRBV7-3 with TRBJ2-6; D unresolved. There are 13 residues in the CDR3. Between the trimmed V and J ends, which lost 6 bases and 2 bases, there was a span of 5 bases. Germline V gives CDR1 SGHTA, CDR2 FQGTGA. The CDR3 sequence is CASSGPGANVLTF. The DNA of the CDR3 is TGTGCCAGCAGTGGTCCTGGGGCCAACGTCCTGACTTTC.

CDR3 protein: CASSDPYSEKLFF. In DNA, the CDR3 is TGTGCCAGCAGCGATCCTTATAGTGAAAAACTGTTTTTT. The chain is built from TRBV5-5 and TRBJ1-4, with no clear D. This CDR3 has 13 amino acids. V shed 4 bases and J shed 7 bases, with 11 bases lying between them. Germline CDR1 SGHKS, CDR2 YYEKEE (reference sequence).